This entry lists 19 T cell receptor beta chains sequenced from one sample in a study of shared clonotypes between healthy human individuals. Terminally differentiated effector memory CD45RA+ cells were excluded by CCR7 positive selection of CD45RO-negative cells. Data came from immunoSEQ multiplex PCR; TCRdb stores just in-frame clones and leaves some out. There are hundreds of thousands of clones in the sample; 92% occur only once, and 24% lies in the top ten. The specimen was naive CD8+ T cells sorted from blood. The source is a man aged 25-45 years in good health.

This clone was observed a single time. This chain connects TRBV16 to TRBJ2-3; no reliable D call. With 4 bases removed from V and 6 bases from J, the gap between germline ends came to 11 bases. Germline V gene lookup returns CDR1 KGHSY and CDR2 FQNENV. The CDR3 spans 13 residues. The CDR3 nucleotides are TGTGCCAGCAGCCCCCGGCACGATGATACGCAGTATTTT. This encodes CASSPRHDDTQYF.

The chain uses TRBV19 and TRBJ1-1; TRBD1 agrees at 7 bases. Losses at the gene ends were 7 bases for V and 4 bases for J; bases not matched to a gene: 9. This CDR3 contains 14 residues. Germline V gives CDR1 LNHDA, CDR2 SQIVND (reference sequence). CDR3 sequence reads: CASNQQGPRTEAFF. The DNA of the CDR3 is TGTGCCAGTAACCAACAGGGGCCCCGCACTGAAGCTTTCTTT.

This clone showed up just once. The chain links TRBV5-6 to TRBJ2-7, with 13 bases fitting TRBD2. Germline CDR1 and CDR2: SGHDT and YYEEEE. The CDR3 loop spans 16 amino acids. The J segment lost 3 bases and the V segment lost 4 bases, leaving 7 bases of the junction unmatched. CDR3 DNA: TGTGCCAGCAGCGGGGGACTAGCGGGAAACCTCTACGAGCAGTACTTC. It specifies CASSGGLAGNLYEQYF.

This rearrangement joins TRBV14 to TRBJ1-3; possibly TRBD1 for D (5 bases). This CDR3 region has 18 residues. The germline V gene has CDR1 SGHDN and CDR2 FVKESK. V shed 2 bases and J shed 4 bases, with 21 bases lying between them. CDR3 nucleotides: TGTGCCAGCAGCCAAACCGGGACGGAGCCCTTTATCGGAAACACCATATATTTT. Encoded protein: CASSQTGTEPFIGNTIYF.

This chain connects TRBV7-8 to TRBJ2-5; D is undetermined. The germline V gene encodes CDR1 SGHVS and CDR2 FQNEAQ. The V and J ends lost 5 bases and 2 bases respectively, with 3 bases between them. The CDR3 length is 11 residues. As DNA, the CDR3 is TGTGCCAGCAGCATACAAGAGACCCAGTACTTC. Residues: CASSIQETQYF.

A few counts support this clone. This rearrangement joins TRBV9 to TRBJ1-1; a possible D gene is TRBD1 (6 bases). Trimming shortened V by 3 bases and J by 1 base, and 10 bases separated the two germline ends. The CDR3 is 14 amino acids. CDR1 and CDR2 from the germline V gene are SGDLS and YYNGEE. The CDR3 DNA reads as TGTGCCAGCAGCGCGGGACAAAAGAACACTGAAGCTTTCTTT. Amino acid sequence: CASSAGQKNTEAFF.

This clone was seen a few times. The chain links TRBV7-9 to TRBJ2-7, with unresolved D. Germline values: CDR1 SEHNR, CDR2 FQNEAQ (reference sequence). The CDR3 loop spans 14 amino acids. Trimming cost V 1 base and J 2 bases, with 9 bases left between them. CDR3 amino acids: CASSLGPNTYEQYF. The CDR3 DNA is TGTGCCAGCAGCTTAGGGCCTAACACCTACGAGCAGTACTTC.

This chain uses TRBV29-1 with TRBJ2-1; 7 bases match TRBD2. The length of the CDR3 is 15 residues. Germline values: CDR1 SQVTM, CDR2 ANQGSEA. V lost 6 bases and J lost 0; bases outside the gene matches: 8. The CDR3 bases are TGCAGCGTCCCTACGCTAGCGGCCTCCTACAATGAGCAGTTCTTC. Protein: CSVPTLAASYNEQFF.

CDR3 protein: CASSSGGNPQETQYF. The DNA of the CDR3 is TGTGCCAGCAGCTCGGGGGGGAACCCACAAGAGACCCAGTACTTC. V usage is TRBV9 and J usage is TRBJ2-5, with TRBD2 identical over 8 bases. The CDR3 runs 15 residues. Germline loops: CDR1 SGDLS, CDR2 YYNGEE. Trimming removed 4 bases from V and 2 bases from J; junction bases left unmatched: 7.

The J gene is TRBJ1-1, the V gene TRBV10-1; D perhaps matches TRBD1 (5 bases). Trimming stripped 3 bases from V and 5 bases from J, with 13 bases between. The germline V gene has CDR1 WNHNN and CDR2 SYGVQD (reference sequence). There are 14 residues in the CDR3. CDR3 nucleotide sequence: TGCGCCAGCAGTGAAGAGGGGAGGGGAACTGAAGCTTTCTTT. Amino acids: CASSEEGRGTEAFF.

About this clone itself: The sample has other DNA sequences that encode this CDR3 too. The gene calls are TRBV28 and TRBJ2-7; D is possibly TRBD1 (5 bases). Trimming left V 2 bases short and J 0 bases short, with 8 bases between. Germline V lookup: CDR1 MDHEN, CDR2 SYDVKM. This CDR3 region has 14 residues. The CDR3 is CASSLGRASYEQYF. The CDR3 DNA reads TGTGCCAGCAGTTTAGGCAGGGCCTCCTACGAGCAGTACTTC.

J is TRBJ2-7 and V is TRBV27; possible D gene TRBD2, 5 bases. Germline values: CDR1 MNHEY, CDR2 SMNVEV (reference sequence). CDR3 length equals 14 residues. V shed 2 bases and J shed 5 bases, with 13 bases lying between them. The CDR3 region has the DNA TGTGCCAGCAGTTTACTGGACGGAGCGGACGAGCAGTACTTC. It translates to CASSLLDGADEQYF.

The chain joins TRBV9 to TRBJ2-1, with TRBD2 matching 8 bases. Germline-derived CDR1 and CDR2 are SGDLS and YYNGEE. Germline trimming cut 2 bases from V and 6 bases from J; bases unmatched to any gene: 7. This CDR3 has 15 amino acids. The CDR3 region is CASSVYLAGGNEQFF. The CDR3 DNA reads TGTGCCAGCAGCGTCTATCTAGCGGGTGGCAATGAGCAGTTCTTC.

The chain combines TRBV5-4 with TRBJ2-3; unclear D gene. CDR3 size: 12 residues. The V gene's germline CDR1 is SGHNT and CDR2 YYREEE (reference sequence). V dropped 5 bases and J dropped 6 bases, with 10 bases sitting between them. This CDR3 is CASSSPEDTQYF. The CDR3 coding sequence is TGTGCCAGCAGTTCCCCTGAGGATACGCAGTATTTT.

The gene calls are TRBV5-6 and TRBJ2-7; 9 bases line up with TRBD2. V lost 5 bases and J lost 3; bases outside the gene matches: 12. Looked up from germline, CDR1 is SGHDT and CDR2 is YYEEEE. The CDR3 contains 16 residues. The CDR3 spells CASSLAGESLRYEQYF. The DNA of the CDR3 is TGTGCCAGCAGTTTAGCGGGAGAGAGCCTTCGCTACGAGCAGTACTTC.

As concerns this clone: Distinct nucleotide sequences in the sample also encode this CDR3. The V and J genes are TRBV23-1 and TRBJ2-1, with D maybe TRBD1 (5 bases). Being an ORF, TRBV23-1 has a function that is uncertain. V gave up 2 bases and J gave up 6 bases, with 20 bases separating them. This CDR3 comprises 17 residues. CDR3 sequence reads: CASSQNSGPCSGNEQFF. For the CDR3, the DNA is TGCGCCAGCAGTCAAAACTCAGGGCCGTGCTCCGGCAATGAGCAGTTCTTC.

This clone occurred once. This sequence joins TRBV7-6 and TRBJ2-6; maybe TRBD2 (6 bases). The CDR3 consists of 16 residues. The germline CDR1 and CDR2 sequences are SGHVS and FNYEAQ. V gave up 5 bases and J gave up 2 bases, with 13 bases separating them. CDR3 sequence reads: CASSLTGGPGANVLTF. The CDR3 bases are TGTGCCAGCAGCCTAACCGGGGGACCTGGGGCCAACGTCCTGACTTTC.

The chain is built from TRBV5-5 and TRBJ1-1; the D gene is possibly TRBD1 (6 bases). There are 16 residues in the CDR3. Germline V gene sequence: CDR1 SGHKS, CDR2 YYEKEE (reference sequence). V was shortened by 5 bases and J by 5 bases, with 22 bases between the two germline ends. The CDR3 sequence is CASRTNRDTLWTEAFF. The DNA of the CDR3 is TGTGCCAGCAGAACGAACCGGGACACTCTGTGGACTGAAGCTTTCTTT.

The rearrangement links TRBV11-2 to TRBJ1-4; possibly TRBD1 for D (5 bases). V lost 5 bases to trimming and J lost 4 bases, with 11 bases between them. The CDR3 contains 14 residues. The germline V gene encodes CDR1 SGHAT and CDR2 FQNNGV. The CDR3 DNA reads as TGTGCCAGCAGCCGTCCCGGGGGTAATGAAAAACTGTTTTTT. This codes for CASSRPGGNEKLFF. The full variable domain, rest sourced from reference TRBV11-2 and TRBJ1-4, is EAGVAQSPRYKIIEKRQSVAFWCNPISGHATLYWYQQILGQGPKLLIQFQNNGVVDDSQLPKDRFSAERLKGVDSTLKIQPAKLEDSAVYLCASSRPGGNEKLFFGSGTQLSVL.